This T cell receptor (beta chain) is from a study of beta chain features in type 1 diabetes (dated by TCRdb to 2016 to 2019). With respect to the entire study: Mean age, gender distribution, total cell number and subset yield were not different between patients and healthy donors. Across all samples, about 110 million sorted cells were examined, and cell number per subset correlated strongly with RNA yield. In the study, recently diagnosed type 1 diabetes patients and matched healthy donors were compared on the TCRB repertoires of their sorted circulating CD4+ T cell subsets. Regulatory and stem cell-like memory subsets were obtained from only 8 patients and roughly 8 healthy donors, while naive and central memory subsets were obtained from all 30 or so donors. General study outcomes and caveats: Naive, central memory and regulatory TCRB repertoires appeared to be more alike among patients than among healthy donors. PCR might favor shorter templates, but patient and control samples were amplified and corrected together, so any skew would affect both groups equally. Sequencing cDNA rather than genomic DNA could over-represent highly expressing activated cells, although activation and CD3 levels did not differ between groups. Type 1 diabetes patients showed a moderate but significant shortening of TCRB CDR3 length in all four CD4+ subsets. Because the HLA sub-analyses included only small numbers of individuals, any influence of HLA type on TCRB rearrangement was left unresolved. Patients with type 1 diabetes made fewer insertions and deleted more nucleotides at VDJ recombination sites, implying thymic rearrangement abnormalities.

The entire isolated RNA was reverse transcribed using the High Capacity cDNA Reverse Transcription Kit, and thus expressed TCRB transcripts were sequenced. Deep immunoSEQ sequencing was applied to naive, central memory and regulatory T cell samples, giving an average of around 4 million total reads per sample. Sorted cells were lysed in RLT buffer and RNA was extracted with DNase-treated RNeasy Micro or Mini kits, depending on cell number. To prevent cross-contamination, every cell subset was processed on its own, while patient and healthy donor samples were processed together. The immunoSEQ multiplex PCR was used to amplify TCRB sequences from cDNA, yielding 87-bp fragments that span the CDR3 region. Sequencing of the amplicons was performed on the Illumina HiSeq platform. The paper's data handling went like this. Synthetic template baselines were used to correct PCR bias computationally, reads within Hamming distance 2 were collapsed together, and singletons that could not be merged were discarded. Reads were aligned against IMGT to assign V, D and J genes, CDR3 length and insertions or deletions at six rearrangement sites. Within each subset, clonotype counts were normalized to sorted cell number, and only after that were true diversity and Gini coefficients computed with the tcR R package. The overlap coefficient, calculated on TCRB nucleotide sequences, was used to measure repertoire sharing. Out-of-frame TCRB sequences from naive cells were analyzed to stand in for the pre-selection repertoire. TCRdb took over this immuneACCESS table, retaining in-frame rearrangements with V and J assigned. Such tables are incomplete; in checked studies, under half of the missing clones stem from an unresolved V gene, and the remainder is unexplained. That table is the source of V, J and clone size, and D and trimming were worked out from the DNA. This sample comprises about 350,000 clones, 20% of them detected only once. Around 0.045% of the sample goes to the ten largest clones.

Trimming removed 7 bases from V and 5 bases from J; the gene matches leave 5 bases unexplained. The CDR3 measures 13 amino acids from cysteine to phenylalanine. Only the CDR3 part of the read is kept: 39 bases, read in frame from the first base. As encoded in the germline V gene, CDR1 is SNHLY while CDR2 is FYNNEI. From each donor, a single peripheral blood sample of approximately 0.11 L on average was drawn into heparinised tubes. Using a panel that included CD45RO, CCR7, CD25, CD127, CD95 and CD27, naive, central memory, regulatory and stem cell-like memory CD4+ T cells were sorted on a BD FACSAria II. Purity was above 95% for every sorted population. PBMCs were isolated right away by Lymphoprep density gradient centrifugation and were stained directly, without culture. So that batch effects would be minimized, each experiment stained and sorted samples in pairs, pairing one healthy donor with one patient.

A few counts support this clone. Its antigen has not been determined. Base qualities are not recorded, but no much larger clone differs from it by a single base. The V gene is TRBV2 and the J gene is TRBJ2-1, and TRBD1 aligns with 7 junction nucleotides. The specimen sequenced was naive CD4+ T cells from blood. The cell subset or site label of this sample denotes: true naive CD4+ T cells. This receptor was identified in a woman aged 18-29 years in good health. Here the CDR3 is given as CASKGGRDNEQFF. The DNA is TGTGCCAGCAAAGGGGGCCGGGACAATGAGCAGTTCTTC.